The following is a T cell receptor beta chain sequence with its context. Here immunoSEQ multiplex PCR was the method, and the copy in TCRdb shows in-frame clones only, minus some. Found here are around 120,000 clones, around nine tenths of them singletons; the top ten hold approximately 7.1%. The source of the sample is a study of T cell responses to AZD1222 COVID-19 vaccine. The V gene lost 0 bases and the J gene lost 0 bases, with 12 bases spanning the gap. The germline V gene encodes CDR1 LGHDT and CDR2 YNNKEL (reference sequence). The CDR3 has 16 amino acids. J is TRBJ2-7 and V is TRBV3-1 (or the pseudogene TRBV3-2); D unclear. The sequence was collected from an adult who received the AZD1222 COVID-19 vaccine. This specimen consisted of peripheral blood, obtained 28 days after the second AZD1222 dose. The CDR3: CASSQDTRISSYEQYF. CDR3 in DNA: TGTGCCAGCAGCCAAGATACACGGATCAGCTCCTACGAGCAGTACTTC.